These 30 T cell receptor beta chains were sequenced from one sample in a study of T cell responses to AZD1222 COVID-19 vaccine. The table came from immunoSEQ multiplex PCR; TCRdb's copy has only in-frame clones and leaves some out. In the table there are approximately 120,000 clones, over 75% of which are singletons. The sequencing here drew on peripheral blood, taken on day 0 of AZD1222 vaccination. Receptors originate from an adult in good health.

The CDR3 DNA sequence: TGTGCCAGTAGCAGGGACAGTGCCAACGAGCAGTACTTC. It translates to CASSRDSANEQYF. This sequence joins TRBV19 and TRBJ2-7, with 7 bases fitting TRBD1. Germline trimming cut 6 bases from V and 5 bases from J; bases unmatched to any gene: 7. Per the germline V gene, CDR1 is LNHDA and CDR2 is SQIVND (reference sequence). The CDR3 covers 13 residues.

J is TRBJ1-1 and V is TRBV3-1 (or the pseudogene TRBV3-2); weak D call: TRBD1 (5 bases). This CDR3 is 18 amino acids long. Looked up from germline, CDR1 is LGHDT and CDR2 is YNNKEL (reference sequence). The V end was cut by 4 bases, the J end by 1 base, with 22 bases between. The CDR3 loop is CASSLGAPAGSWNTEAFF. The CDR3 region has the DNA TGTGCCAGCAGCCTCGGGGCCCCCGCAGGGTCTTGGAACACTGAAGCTTTCTTT.

J is TRBJ1-5 and V is TRBV7-8; 9 nucleotides agree with TRBD1. The length of the CDR3 is 14 residues. Trimming took 3 bases from V and 7 from J; bases not matched to a gene: 4. CDR1 is SGHVS and CDR2 is FQNEAQ in the germline V gene. The CDR3 DNA follows: TGTGCCAGCAGCTTGGGACAGGGTTACCAGCCCCAGCATTTT. It codes for CASSLGQGYQPQHF.

The J gene is TRBJ1-5, the V gene TRBV5-6; TRBD1 matches 7 bases. J was trimmed by 2 bases and V by 3 bases; bases with no gene match: 11. Germline-derived CDR1 and CDR2 are SGHDT and YYEEEE. This CDR3 has 17 residues. CDR3 loop: CASSSQLQGSGNQPQHF. As DNA, the CDR3 is TGTGCCAGCAGCTCCCAGTTACAGGGGTCCGGCAATCAGCCCCAGCATTTT.

The chain combines TRBV20-1 with TRBJ2-3, with TRBD1 identical over 8 bases. This CDR3 has 16 residues. V shed 3 bases and J 0 bases; nucleotides not matched to a gene: 8. Looked up from germline, CDR1 is DFQATT and CDR2 is SNEGSKA (reference sequence). CDR3 loop: CSASPRTGTSTDTQYF. CDR3 bases: TGCAGTGCTAGTCCCCGGACAGGGACAAGCACAGATACGCAGTATTTT.

The CDR3 region is CASTVDRGTYGYTF. In DNA form, the CDR3 reads TGTGCCAGCACCGTGGACAGGGGCACCTATGGCTACACCTTC. The chain carries TRBV2 and TRBJ1-2; TRBD1 aligns across 9 bases. CDR1 SNHLY and CDR2 FYNNEI come from the germline V gene. The CDR3 sequence is 14 residues long. The junction had 7 bases not matched to a gene; V was cut back by 7 bases and J by 4 bases.

The gene calls are TRBV7-6 and TRBJ2-7; 7 bases are a match to TRBD1. V lost 5 bases and J lost 2; bases outside the gene matches: 6. Germline V gene lookup returns CDR1 SGHVS and CDR2 FNYEAQ. CDR3 length: 14 residues. The CDR3 DNA is TGTGCCAGCAGCACCAGACAGGGCCCCTACGAGCAGTACTTC. Protein sequence: CASSTRQGPYEQYF.

The chain couples TRBV5-1 to TRBJ1-5, with a weak D call TRBD1 (5 bases). Trimming removed 4 bases at V and 5 bases at J, with 13 bases between. The CDR3 sequence is 14 residues long. Germline assignment: CDR1 SGHRS and CDR2 YFSETQ. The CDR3 nucleotides read TGCGCCAGCAGCGTCGGGACTGATCATCAGCCCCAGCATTTT. Encoded protein: CASSVGTDHQPQHF.

The chain couples TRBV19 to TRBJ2-3; 10 bases are a match to TRBD2. CDR3 length: 16 amino acids. With 2 bases clipped from V and 2 bases from J, the junction kept 4 bases outside the gene matches. Germline CDR1 is LNHDA and CDR2 is SQIVND (reference sequence). CDR3 DNA: TGTGCCAGTAGTATAACTAGCGGGACCTCCACAGATACGCAGTATTTT. It encodes CASSITSGTSTDTQYF.

This clone occurred a few times. The CDR3 coding sequence is TGTGCCAGCAGACAGAGCTCCTATAATTCACCCCTCCACTTT. This codes for CASRQSSYNSPLHF. The chain has TRBV6-4 and TRBJ1-6, with no clear D. The V gene lost 6 bases and the J gene lost 0 bases, with 6 bases spanning the gap. The CDR3 is 14 residues long. The germline gives CDR1 MRHNA, CDR2 SNTAGT.

This clone occurred once. The V and J genes are TRBV15 and TRBJ1-5; D not resolved. CDR3 size: 16 residues. Trimming pared 4 bases from V and 1 base from J, leaving 14 bases between. CDR1 and CDR2 from the germline V gene are LNHNV and YYDKDF (reference sequence). This CDR3 reads CATSKGQASSNQPQHF. The CDR3 nucleotides are TGTGCCACCAGCAAGGGTCAAGCATCGAGCAATCAGCCCCAGCATTTT.

This clone appeared a single time. The chain recombines TRBV7-2 with TRBJ2-3; D unclear. V was cut by 1 base and J by 1 base, with 15 bases left in between. This CDR3 contains 17 residues. The germline V gene has CDR1 SGHTA and CDR2 FQGNSA. The chain's CDR3 is CASSLEVWQAGTDTQYF. Written as DNA, the CDR3 is TGTGCCAGCAGCTTAGAGGTCTGGCAGGCCGGCACAGATACGCAGTATTTT.

The DNA for the CDR3 is TGTGCCAGCAGCTTGCGGGGGGTCACAGATACGCAGTATTTT. Translated: CASSLRGVTDTQYF. The chain carries TRBV11-2 and TRBJ2-3; TRBD2 aligns across 8 bases. This CDR3 contains 14 residues. Germline V gene data show CDR1 as SGHAT and CDR2 as FQNNGV. The J segment lost 2 bases and the V segment lost 3 bases, leaving 1 base of the junction unmatched.

For this clone: Other DNA sequences from this sample encode an identical CDR3 as well. The rearrangement joins TRBV19 to TRBJ2-3; possibly TRBD1 or TRBD2 for D (6 bases each). CDR1 is LNHDA and CDR2 is SQIVND in the germline V gene (reference sequence). CDR3 length: 13 amino acids. The V and J ends lost 5 bases and 2 bases respectively, with 8 bases between them. DNA of the CDR3: TGTGCCAGTAGTGGGGGGCTCACAGATACGCAGTATTTT. Its translation is CASSGGLTDTQYF. The whole variable domain, remainder taken from reference TRBV19 and TRBJ2-3, is DGGITQSPKYLFRKEGQNVTLSCEQNLNHDAMYWYRQDPGQGLRLIYYSQIVNDFQKGDIAEGYSVSREKKESFPLTVTSAQKNPTAFYLCASSGGLTDTQYFGPGTRLTVL.

The rearrangement joins TRBV28 to TRBJ1-2; D perhaps matches TRBD1 (5 bases). Per the germline V gene, CDR1 is MDHEN and CDR2 is SYDVKM. Trimming shortened V by 7 bases and J by 2 bases, and 14 bases separated the two germline ends. This CDR3 spans 14 amino acids. The CDR3 reads CASTTGPQNYGYTF. The CDR3 DNA reads TGTGCCAGCACCACGGGACCGCAAAACTATGGCTACACCTTC.

V is TRBV20-1 and J is TRBJ2-7; 7 nucleotides align to TRBD2. The CDR3 totals 11 residues. J lost 7 bases, V lost 5 bases, and 5 bases had no gene match. Germline V gene data show CDR1 as DFQATT and CDR2 as SNEGSKA (reference sequence). The CDR3 protein is CSALSGGEQYV. The DNA for the CDR3 is TGCAGTGCTCTATCGGGGGGAGAGCAGTACGTC.

The J gene is TRBJ2-3, the V gene TRBV28, with 7 bases that match TRBD1. The CDR3 length is 15 residues. From germline, CDR1 is MDHEN and CDR2 SYDVKM. The ends lost 5 bases at V and 1 base at J; junction bases unmatched: 6. The DNA for the CDR3 is TGTGCCAGCAGTCCCCCCGGGACAGGCACAGATACGCAGTATTTT. It is translated as CASSPPGTGTDTQYF.

V is TRBV3-1 (or the pseudogene TRBV3-2) and J is TRBJ1-1; D uncertain. Germline loops: CDR1 LGHDT, CDR2 YNNKEL (reference sequence). V shed 1 base and J shed 7 bases, with 7 bases lying between them. The CDR3 is 12 residues long. Here the CDR3 reads CASSQGLGEAFF. In DNA form, the CDR3 reads TGTGCCAGCAGCCAAGGCCTAGGTGAAGCTTTCTTT.

The chain carries TRBV12-3 or TRBV12-4 and TRBJ1-3; D uncertain. This CDR3 comprises 13 residues. V gave up 3 bases and J gave up 3 bases, with 6 bases separating them. The CDR3 region is CASSFGYGNTIYF. For the CDR3, the DNA is TGTGCCAGCAGTTTCGGGTATGGAAACACCATATATTTT.

The V call is TRBV2, the J call TRBJ1-5, with TRBD1 as a possible D gene (5 bases). V was shortened by 3 bases and J by 0 bases, with 18 bases between the two germline ends. The V gene's germline CDR1 is SNHLY and CDR2 FYNNEI. The CDR3 length is 18 residues. The CDR3 coding sequence is TGTGCCAGCAGTGATTCCAGGGAGTTGTGGTATAGCAATCAGCCCCAGCATTTT. The encoded protein is CASSDSRELWYSNQPQHF.

CDR3 protein: CASSSWTSGRIGELFF. DNA for the CDR3: TGTGCCAGCAGCTCATGGACTAGCGGGAGAATCGGGGAGCTGTTTTTT. This sequence joins TRBV11-2 and TRBJ2-2; 13 bases agree with TRBD2. The CDR3 has 16 residues. CDR1 SGHAT and CDR2 FQNNGV come from the germline V gene. J was trimmed by 7 bases and V by 4 bases; bases with no gene match: 6.

CDR3 nucleotides: TGTGCCAGCAGCCAAGGACCCCGTACACCCCTCCACTTT. Protein product: CASSQGPRTPLHF. The genes are TRBV3-1 (or the pseudogene TRBV3-2) and TRBJ1-6; D is uncertain. CDR3 length equals 13 residues. From germline, CDR1 is LGHDT and CDR2 YNNKEL (reference sequence). V lost 1 base to trimming and J lost 11 bases, with 9 bases between them.

The genes are TRBV3-1 (or the pseudogene TRBV3-2) and TRBJ1-3, with 9 nucleotides matching TRBD1. The CDR3 length is 13 residues. Germline assignment: CDR1 LGHDT and CDR2 YNNKEL (reference sequence). V gave up 4 bases and J gave up 10 bases; unmatched junction bases: 5. In DNA form, the CDR3 reads TGTGCCAGCAGCCCGGGACAGGGTTATACCATATATTTT. Translated, it gives CASSPGQGYTIYF.

This clone was seen just once. The chain couples TRBV7-3 to TRBJ2-5; D may be TRBD2 (5 bases). The CDR3 totals 15 residues. Trimming shortened V by 5 bases and J by 7 bases, and 20 bases separated the two germline ends. Germline V CDR1 and CDR2: SGHTA, FQGTGA. The CDR3 reads CASSPSATWESTQYF. In DNA, the CDR3 is TGTGCCAGCAGCCCCTCCGCGACTTGGGAGTCGACCCAGTACTTC.

The chain carries TRBV6-5 and TRBJ1-1; 7 nucleotides line up with TRBD1. The CDR3 runs 13 residues. Germline V CDR1 and CDR2: MNHEY, SVGAGI. For the CDR3, the DNA is TGTGCTACAGGGGCCCTAAGGAGCACTGAAGCTTTCTTT. Translated, it gives CATGALRSTEAFF.

This clone was counted a single time. The chain uses TRBV5-1 and TRBJ1-1; 12 nucleotides align to TRBD1. The V gene's germline CDR1 is SGHRS and CDR2 YFSETQ. V shed 4 bases and J 2 bases; nucleotides not matched to a gene: 6. This CDR3 is 16 amino acids long. The CDR3 is CASSGDRGRINTEAFF. For the CDR3, the DNA is TGCGCCAGCAGCGGGGACAGGGGGCGTATAAACACTGAAGCTTTCTTT.

The chain carries TRBV2 and TRBJ2-7; tentative D call: TRBD1 (6 bases). The CDR3 covers 11 residues. V was shortened by 8 bases and J by 6 bases, with 11 bases between the two germline ends. The V gene's germline CDR1 is SNHLY and CDR2 FYNNEI. For the CDR3, the DNA is TGTGCCAGCGGACAGTACTTCGAGCAGTACGTC. It encodes CASGQYFEQYV.

This rearrangement joins TRBV7-8 to TRBJ2-2, with 7 bases lining up with TRBD2. Germline values: CDR1 SGHVS, CDR2 FQNEAQ. V shed 3 bases and J 9 bases; nucleotides not matched to a gene: 4. CDR3 length: 13 residues. CDR3 nucleotide sequence: TGTGCCAGCAGCTTGGGAGGGGACCGGGAGCTGTTTTTT. This gives the protein CASSLGGDRELFF.

The DNA for the CDR3 is TGTGCCAGCAGCTTAGGACAGGGGAACACTGAAGCTTTCTTT. Translated, it gives CASSLGQGNTEAFF. This chain joins TRBV11-2 and TRBJ1-1, with 7 positions matching TRBD1. Germline-derived CDR1 and CDR2 are SGHAT and FQNNGV. The CDR3 covers 14 residues. Trimming cost V 1 base and J 1 base; bases outside gene matches: 0.

This chain uses TRBV6-5 with TRBJ2-3, with 11 bases fitting TRBD2. The germline gives CDR1 MNHEY, CDR2 SVGAGI. This CDR3 is built from 16 residues. J lost 4 bases, V lost 2 bases, and 5 bases had no gene match. CDR3 DNA sequence: TGTGCCAGCAGTTACCGGAGTAGCGGGGGGGCAGATACGCAGTATTTT. It yields the protein CASSYRSSGGADTQYF.